This entry lists 11 T cell receptor beta chains sequenced from one sample in a study of T-cell reconstitution after alpha-beta-depleted transplantation in children. The library targeted TCRbeta and was prepared with unique molecular identifiers. TCRdb re-called the PCR reads with MiXCR, one entry per CDR3 protein. The table lists fewer than 700,000 distinct CDR3 sequences, roughly 13% of them singletons, with about 2.2% in the top ten. The specimen was PBMCs, mostly from graft donor cells, collected 360 days after TCRalphabeta/CD19-depleted stem cell transplant. The source of these receptors is a male patient younger than 18 who had a stem cell transplant for acute myeloid leukemia, so the T cells may come from the graft donor.

The DNA for the CDR3 is TGTGCCAGCAGCCCTTCGGTGGGGACAGGTTACGTCCTGACTTTC. Amino acids: CASSPSVGTGYVLTF. V gene TRBV9 combines with J gene TRBJ2-6, with 8 nucleotides matching TRBD1. V trimming: 4 bases; J trimming: 11 bases; junction bases outside the gene matches: 11. The CDR3 length is 15 residues. Germline CDR1 and CDR2: SGDLS and YYNGEE.

Only a few counts were recorded for this clonotype. The chain has TRBV6-5 and TRBJ2-7, with 8 positions matching TRBD2. The CDR3 totals 14 residues. CDR1 and CDR2 (germline): MNHEY, SVGAGI. With 2 bases clipped from V and 2 bases from J, the junction kept 2 bases outside the gene matches. The CDR3 protein is CASSYTSGPYEQYF. The DNA of the CDR3 is TGTGCCAGCAGTTACACTAGCGGACCCTACGAGCAGTACTTC.

The chain uses TRBV18 and TRBJ2-3; 11 bases are shared with TRBD2. The CDR3 runs to 18 residues. The ends lost 3 bases at V and 1 base at J; junction bases unmatched: 9. Germline assignment: CDR1 KGHSH and CDR2 LQKENI. CDR3 coding DNA: TGTGCCAGCTCACCCCTCAGGGGACTAGCGGAGCGCACAGATACGCAGTATTTT. Translated, it gives CASSPLRGLAERTDTQYF. The entire variable domain, with the rest obtained from reference TRBV18 and TRBJ2-3, is as follows: NAGVMQNPRHLVRRRGQEARLRCSPMKGHSHVYWYRQLPEEGLKFMVYLQKENIIDESGMPKERFSAEFPKEGPSILRIQQVVRGDSAAYFCASSPLRGLAERTDTQYFGPGTRLTVL.

The chain carries TRBV20-1 and TRBJ1-2; D gene uncertain. The CDR3 consists of 11 residues. The V end lost 4 bases, the J end lost 6 bases, and 9 bases lay between the germline ends. The germline gives CDR1 DFQATT, CDR2 SNEGSKA (reference sequence). The CDR3 protein is CSANKGDGYTF. The CDR3 DNA follows: TGCAGTGCTAATAAGGGAGATGGCTACACCTTC.

In its sample, this clonotype was seen many times. The V call is TRBV7-9, the J call TRBJ2-5; 9 bases are shared with TRBD1. Germline-derived CDR1 and CDR2 are SEHNR and FQNEAQ (reference sequence). Unmatched junction bases numbered 5, after V lost 0 bases and J lost 3 bases. The CDR3 has 16 residues. Here the CDR3 reads CASSLAGDRAEETQYF. Here the CDR3 DNA reads TGTGCCAGCAGCTTAGCGGGGGACAGGGCGGAAGAGACCCAGTACTTC.

This clonotype was detected a few times. The genes are TRBV20-1 and TRBJ2-7, with D unclear. Germline loops: CDR1 DFQATT, CDR2 SNEGSKA (reference sequence). This CDR3 contains 13 residues. V gave up 1 base and J gave up 7 bases, with 14 bases separating them. CDR3 protein: CSARVDGPVEQYF. CDR3 nucleotides: TGCAGTGCTAGAGTAGACGGCCCTGTTGAGCAGTACTTC.

This clonotype was observed many times. The chain joins TRBV7-9 to TRBJ2-2, with 12 bases identical to TRBD2. V shed 4 bases and J 3 bases; nucleotides not matched to a gene: 0. Per germline, CDR1 SEHNR and CDR2 FQNEAQ (reference sequence). This CDR3 comprises 15 residues. CDR3 sequence: CASSWTSGDTGELFF. CDR3 DNA sequence: TGTGCCAGCAGCTGGACTAGCGGGGACACCGGGGAGCTGTTTTTT.

The chain couples TRBV28 to TRBJ2-3, with 12 bases aligning to TRBD2. The germline CDR1 and CDR2 sequences are MDHEN and SYDVKM. The CDR3 is 19 residues long. The V and J ends lost 3 bases and 0 bases, in that order; junction bases with no gene match: 10. The CDR3 loop is CASSLVLAGGEESTDTQYF. The CDR3 DNA reads TGTGCCAGCAGTTTGGTCCTAGCGGGAGGGGAGGAAAGCACAGATACGCAGTATTTT.

The CDR3 DNA follows: TGTGCCAGCACTCTCCGGGACATATTTAATGAGCAGTTCTTC. Its translation is CASTLRDIFNEQFF. The V gene is TRBV21-1, the J gene TRBJ2-1; TRBD1 is the table's D call and was not checked against the DNA. TRBV21-1 is a pseudogene locus. The CDR3 length is 14 residues.

V usage is TRBV5-4 and J usage is TRBJ2-7, with TRBD1 matching over 7 bases. This CDR3 is 15 amino acids long. Trimming took 0 bases from V and 5 from J; bases not matched to a gene: 8. Germline CDR1 reads SGHNT; CDR2 reads YYREEE (reference sequence). Here the CDR3 DNA reads TGTGCCAGCAGCTTGGGAGGGCAGGGGGTGAACGAGCAGTACTTC. This gives the protein CASSLGGQGVNEQYF.

The chain is built from TRBV20-1 and TRBJ2-4; D might be TRBD2 (7 bases). The V end lost 6 bases, the J end lost 1 base, and 16 bases lay between the germline ends. The CDR3 covers 15 residues. Germline V lookup: CDR1 DFQATT, CDR2 SNEGSKA (reference sequence). Here the CDR3 reads CSAGGLGGAKNIQYF. The CDR3 DNA sequence: TGCAGTGCGGGGGGGCTGGGAGGGGCCAAAAACATTCAGTACTTC.